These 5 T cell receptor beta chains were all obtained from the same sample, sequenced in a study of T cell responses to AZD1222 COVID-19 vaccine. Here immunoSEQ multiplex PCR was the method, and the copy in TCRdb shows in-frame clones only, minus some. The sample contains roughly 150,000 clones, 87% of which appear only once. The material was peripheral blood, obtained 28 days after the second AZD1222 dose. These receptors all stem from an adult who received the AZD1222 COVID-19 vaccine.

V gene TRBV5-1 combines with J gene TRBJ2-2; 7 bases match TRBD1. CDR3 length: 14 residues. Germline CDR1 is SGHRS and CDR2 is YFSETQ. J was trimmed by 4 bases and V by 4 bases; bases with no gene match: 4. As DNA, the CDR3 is TGCGCCAGCAGCACACAGGGGCCCACCGGGGAGCTGTTTTTT. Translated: CASSTQGPTGELFF.

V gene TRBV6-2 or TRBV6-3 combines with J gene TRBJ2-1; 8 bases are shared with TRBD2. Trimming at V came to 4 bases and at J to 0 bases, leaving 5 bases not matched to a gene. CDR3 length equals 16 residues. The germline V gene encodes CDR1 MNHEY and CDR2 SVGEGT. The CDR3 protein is CASSSQRESSYNEQFF. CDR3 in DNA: TGTGCCAGCAGTTCACAGCGGGAGAGCTCCTACAATGAGCAGTTCTTC.

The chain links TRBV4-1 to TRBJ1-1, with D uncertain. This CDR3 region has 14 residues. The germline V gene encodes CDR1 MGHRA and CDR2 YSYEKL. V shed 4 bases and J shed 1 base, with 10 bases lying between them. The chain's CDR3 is CASSPHLGNTEAFF. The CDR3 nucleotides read TGCGCCAGCAGCCCTCACCTCGGGAACACTGAAGCTTTCTTT.

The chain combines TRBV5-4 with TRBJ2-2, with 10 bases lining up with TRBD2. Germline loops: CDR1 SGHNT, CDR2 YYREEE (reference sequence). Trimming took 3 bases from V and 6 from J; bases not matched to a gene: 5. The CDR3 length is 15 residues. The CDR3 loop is CASSSGTSVSGELFF. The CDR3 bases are TGTGCCAGCAGCTCCGGGACTAGCGTATCCGGGGAGCTGTTTTTT.

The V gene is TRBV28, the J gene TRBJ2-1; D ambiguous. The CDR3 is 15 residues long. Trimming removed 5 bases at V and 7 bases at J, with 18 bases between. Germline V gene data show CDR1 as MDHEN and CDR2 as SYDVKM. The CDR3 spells CASSVPAAPGNEQFF. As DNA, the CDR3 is TGTGCCAGCAGTGTCCCGGCGGCCCCTGGAAATGAGCAGTTCTTC.